This T cell receptor (beta chain) came from a study of regulatory T cells in long-lasting Graves disease. Libraries of TCR beta came from iRepertoire HTBI primers plus Arm-PCR of CDR3 regions. TCRdb ran MiXCR on the multiplex PCR reads and lists one entry per CDR3 protein. The sample yields about 470,000 distinct CDR3 sequences, about a sixth seen once. The J segment lost 2 bases and the V segment lost 4 bases, leaving 9 bases of the junction unmatched. CDR1 and CDR2 (germline): SEHNR, FQNEAQ (reference sequence). There are 16 residues in the CDR3. This clonotype showed up many times. This sample's time point: newly diagnosed GD, antithyroid drugs for less than 3 months. After RNA was extracted from PBMCs, the TCR library was made from it. The same sample was also used in a study of T cells in Graves' hyperthyroidism and ophthalmopathy.

The clonotype originates from a man aged 35-49 years with Graves disease. The chain has TRBV7-9 and TRBJ2-3, with 7 bases that match TRBD1. Specimen: peripheral blood mononuclear cells (PBMCs), collected at new diagnosis, from a patient treated with antithyroid drugs. The CDR3 region has the DNA TGTGCCAGCAGCTACCGGACAGGTGGGGCCACAGATACGCAGTATTTT. It encodes CASSYRTGGATDTQYF.